The 5 T cell receptor beta chains given below trace back to one sample, sequenced in a study of blood T cell repertoires in COVID-19. Clones were read by immunoSEQ multiplex PCR, and TCRdb kept only the in-frame ones, dropping some. Found here are 120,000 or so clones, roughly 84% of them singletons; the top ten hold about 12%. Sequenced: peripheral blood. These receptor sequences come from a woman aged 25 to 39 who had recovered from COVID-19.

The rearrangement uses TRBV12-3 or TRBV12-4 and TRBJ1-1; 7 nucleotides agree with TRBD1. The CDR3 runs 13 residues. After removal of 3 bases from V and 5 bases from J, the junction contained 3 bases not matched to a gene. The chain's CDR3 is CASSFSGGTEAFF. As DNA, the CDR3 is TGTGCCAGCAGTTTTTCAGGGGGAACTGAAGCTTTCTTT.

The rearrangement uses TRBV18 and TRBJ2-5, with no clear D. This CDR3 is 13 amino acids long. Trimming shortened V by 8 bases and J by 0 bases, and 10 bases separated the two germline ends. Per the germline V gene, CDR1 is KGHSH and CDR2 is LQKENI. Written as DNA, the CDR3 is TGTGCCAGCCATAGACATAACCAAGAGACCCAGTACTTC. Its protein is CASHRHNQETQYF.

The chain uses TRBV7-9 and TRBJ1-3, with D unclear. This CDR3 is built from 13 residues. The V gene's germline CDR1 is SEHNR and CDR2 FQNEAQ (reference sequence). V was clipped by 5 bases and J by 4 bases, with 9 bases between them. The CDR3 sequence is CASSPEAGNTIYF. The CDR3 DNA is TGTGCCAGCAGCCCCGAAGCGGGAAACACCATATATTTT.

V usage is TRBV3-1 (or the pseudogene TRBV3-2) and J usage is TRBJ1-1; maybe TRBD1 (6 bases). This CDR3 is built from 17 residues. The germline V gene encodes CDR1 LGHDT and CDR2 YNNKEL (reference sequence). Deletions cut 4 bases from V and 6 bases from J, with 24 bases between. In nucleotides, the CDR3 is TGTGCCAGCAGCCCTTGGCCGACAGGAGAGGGACCATCTGAAGCTTTCTTT. Amino acids: CASSPWPTGEGPSEAFF.

The chain is built from TRBV9 and TRBJ2-1; TRBD1 matches at 7 bases. Germline trimming cut 4 bases from V and 0 bases from J; bases unmatched to any gene: 4. Germline-derived CDR1 and CDR2 are SGDLS and YYNGEE. CDR3 length: 15 amino acids. CDR3 amino acids: CASSPQGDSYNEQFF. The CDR3 coding sequence is TGTGCCAGCAGCCCCCAGGGGGACTCCTACAATGAGCAGTTCTTC.